These T cell receptor beta chains were read from a single sample in a study of graft-versus-host responses after intestinal transplantation. The data were produced by immunoSEQ multiplex PCR, yet TCRdb's version contains in-frame clones alone and is incomplete. The sample records 12,000 or so clones, about three quarters being singletons. Sequencing used PBMCs, obtained around 500 days after intestinal transplant. The receptors derive from a human patient who received an intestinal transplant, so some T cells may come from the graft donor. Each CDR3 is given with its conserved first and last residue. The order of the fields is V gene, D gene, J gene, CDR3 protein. The D gene is left open where the match is weak.

>TRBV6-1|-|TRBJ1-5
CASSEGEEGNQPQHF
>TRBV27|-|TRBJ1-2
CASSFSDTRDYGYTF
>TRBV6-1|TRBD2|TRBJ2-7
CASSVGGRATYEQYF
>TRBV6-5|-|TRBJ1-6
CASRPGGSYNSPLHF
>TRBV23-1|TRBD1|TRBJ2-7
CASSQGTGNNDKQYF
>TRBV6-1|-|TRBJ2-7
CASSEPRAPSYEQYF
>TRBV2|-|TRBJ2-5
CASSVTGETQYF
>TRBV30|-|TRBJ2-3
CAWRPEAYTQYF
>TRBV28|-|TRBJ1-2
CASSPRKGSYGYTF
>TRBV5-6|-|TRBJ2-1
CASSLGVLGSYNEQFF
>TRBV4-1|-|TRBJ1-4
CASSQGTVATNEKLFF
>TRBV7-3|-|TRBJ2-5
CASSPGGSGETQYF
>TRBV11-1|-|TRBJ2-7
CASSLYIGEQYF
>TRBV7-6|-|TRBJ2-2
CASLWGELFF
>TRBV27|-|TRBJ2-7
CASSLSRFKEQYF
>TRBV28|-|TRBJ2-2
CASGEGDPGELFF
>TRBV30|TRBD2|TRBJ2-3
CAWSPQEEAGGTDTQYF
>TRBV6-4|-|TRBJ2-1
CASSSGDPNEQFF
>TRBV28|-|TRBJ2-2
CASSFSYTGELFF
>TRBV5-1|-|TRBJ1-1
CASSWAPNGNTEAFF
>TRBV4-2|-|TRBJ2-3
CASSQDFFLAISTDTQYF
>TRBV6-4|-|TRBJ2-3
CASSEGATDTQYF
>TRBV15|TRBD2|TRBJ2-1
CATSRDTGGSYNEQFF
>TRBV6-9|TRBD2|TRBJ2-7
CASSEAGYATYEQYF
>TRBV29-1|-|TRBJ1-2
CSVERALF
>TRBV2|-|TRBJ2-7
CASIAGTGSCEQYF
>TRBV11-2|-|TRBJ2-7
CASSLAYEQYF
>TRBV29-1|-|TRBJ2-3
CSVEESVADTQYF
>TRBV7-3|-|-
CASSLASLDEQYF
>TRBV7-3|TRBD2|TRBJ2-3
CASSLTGGRASDTQYF
>TRBV6-5|TRBD1|TRBJ2-7
CASSPGTGIYEQYF
>TRBV9|-|TRBJ2-5
CASSVEGFGGPETQYF
>TRBV5-6|-|TRBJ2-7
CASSLVGDEQYF
>TRBV5-4|TRBD1|TRBJ1-1
CASSLDDRVATEAFF
>TRBV7-3|-|TRBJ2-2
CASSSQGRGKAGELFF
>TRBV15|TRBD1|TRBJ1-4
CATSREAGQGAEKLFF
>TRBV7-8|-|TRBJ1-2
CASSLGGGHLRNGYTF
>TRBV18|-|TRBJ2-7
CASSPQTSPSYEQYF
>TRBV5-5|-|TRBJ1-5
CASSTGPSGSNQPQHF
>TRBV29-1|-|TRBJ1-2
CSVESSGYGCTF
>TRBV6-5|TRBD1|TRBJ2-2
CASSSQTGIIPGELFF
>TRBV30|-|TRBJ1-2
CAWGRGFANYGYTF
>TRBV29-1|-|TRBJ2-5
CSVVSRVDGTQYF
>TRBV27|TRBD2|TRBJ2-1
CASSFSGNTYNEQFF
>TRBV9|-|TRBJ2-3
CASSARQEDRGDTQYF
>TRBV12-2|-|TRBJ1-6
CASRHYNSPLHF
>TRBV19|TRBD1|TRBJ2-2
CASRPGTGAGELFF
>TRBV30|-|TRBJ1-4
CAWISGGSEKLFF
>TRBV4-1|TRBD1|TRBJ1-2
CASSQDGQENYGYTF
>TRBV5-4|TRBD2|TRBJ2-5
CASSWPGTKQETQYF
>TRBV14|-|TRBJ2-2
CASSRPNPPGGELFF
>TRBV7-9|-|TRBJ1-5
CASRLEGPNQPQHF